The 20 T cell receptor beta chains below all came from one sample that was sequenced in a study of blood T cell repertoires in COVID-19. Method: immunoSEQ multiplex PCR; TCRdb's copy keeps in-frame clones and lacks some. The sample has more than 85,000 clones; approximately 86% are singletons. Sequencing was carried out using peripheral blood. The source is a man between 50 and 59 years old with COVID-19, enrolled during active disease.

The CDR3 loop is CASSVRGNQPQHF. The DNA for the CDR3 is TGTGCCAGCAGCGTTAGGGGAAATCAGCCCCAGCATTTT. The V and J genes are TRBV6-2 or TRBV6-3 and TRBJ1-5; possible D gene TRBD1, 5 bases. V was cut by 6 bases and J by 4 bases, with 10 bases left in between. The germline CDR1 and CDR2 sequences are MNHEY and SVGEGT. The CDR3 runs to 13 residues.

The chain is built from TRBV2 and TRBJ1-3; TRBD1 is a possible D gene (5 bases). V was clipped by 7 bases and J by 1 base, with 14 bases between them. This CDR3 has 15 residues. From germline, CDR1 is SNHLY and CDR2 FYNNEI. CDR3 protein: CASKTQGWSGNTIYF. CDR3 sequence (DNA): TGTGCCAGCAAGACCCAGGGATGGTCTGGAAACACCATATATTTT. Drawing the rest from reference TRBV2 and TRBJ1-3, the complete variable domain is EPEVTQTPSHQVTQMGQEVILRCVPISNHLYFYWYRQILGQKVEFLVSFYNNEISEKSEIFDDQFSVERPDGSNFTLKIRSTKLEDSAMYFCASKTQGWSGNTIYFGEGSWLTVV.

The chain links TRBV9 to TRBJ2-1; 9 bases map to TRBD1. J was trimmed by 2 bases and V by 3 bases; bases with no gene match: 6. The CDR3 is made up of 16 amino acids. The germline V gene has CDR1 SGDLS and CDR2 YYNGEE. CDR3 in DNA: TGTGCCAGCAGCGCCTCGGGACAGGGAGCCTACAATGAGCAGTTCTTC. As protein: CASSASGQGAYNEQFF. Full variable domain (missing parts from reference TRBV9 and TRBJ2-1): DSGVTQTPKHLITATGQRVTLRCSPRSGDLSVYWYQQSLDQGLQFLIQYYNGEERAKGNILERFSAQQFPDLHSELNLSSLELGDSALYFCASSASGQGAYNEQFFGPGTRLTVL.

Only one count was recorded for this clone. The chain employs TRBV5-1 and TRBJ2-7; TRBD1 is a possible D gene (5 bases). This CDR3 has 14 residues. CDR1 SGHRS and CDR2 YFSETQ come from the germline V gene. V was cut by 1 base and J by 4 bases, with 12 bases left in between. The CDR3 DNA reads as TGCGCCAGCAGCTTGCGCCTAGGGGTATACGAGCAGTACTTC. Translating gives CASSLRLGVYEQYF.

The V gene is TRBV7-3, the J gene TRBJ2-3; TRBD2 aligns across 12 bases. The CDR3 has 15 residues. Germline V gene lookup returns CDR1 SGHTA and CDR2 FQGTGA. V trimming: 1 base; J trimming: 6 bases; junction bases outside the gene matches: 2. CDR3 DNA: TGTGCCAGCAGCTTAAAAGGACTAGCGGGGGATACGCAGTATTTT. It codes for CASSLKGLAGDTQYF. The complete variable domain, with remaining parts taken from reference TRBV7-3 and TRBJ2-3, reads GAGVSQTPSNKVTEKGKYVELRCDPISGHTALYWYRQSLGQGPEFLIYFQGTGAADDSGLPNDRFFAVRPEGSVSTLKIQRTERGDSAVYLCASSLKGLAGDTQYFGPGTRLTVL.

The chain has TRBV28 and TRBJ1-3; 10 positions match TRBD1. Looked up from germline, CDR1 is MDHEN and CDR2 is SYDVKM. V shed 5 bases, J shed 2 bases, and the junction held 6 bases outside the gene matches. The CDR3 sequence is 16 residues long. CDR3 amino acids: CASSQLGTGAGNTIYF. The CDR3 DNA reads TGTGCCAGCAGTCAATTAGGGACAGGGGCTGGAAACACCATATATTTT.

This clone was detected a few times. The CDR3 is CASRERDSVSYNEQFF. The DNA of the CDR3 is TGTGCCAGCAGAGAAAGGGACAGCGTTTCCTACAATGAGCAGTTCTTC. J is TRBJ2-1 and V is TRBV6-6, with 7 bases identical to TRBD1. The germline V gene encodes CDR1 MNHNY and CDR2 SVGAGI (reference sequence). The trim removed 6 bases at V and 1 base at J, leaving 9 bases unmatched. The CDR3 has 16 amino acids.

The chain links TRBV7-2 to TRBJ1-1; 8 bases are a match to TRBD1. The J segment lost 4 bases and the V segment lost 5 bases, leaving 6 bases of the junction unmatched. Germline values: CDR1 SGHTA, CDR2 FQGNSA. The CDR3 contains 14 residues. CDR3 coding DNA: TGTGCCAGCAGCGTAGACAGGGGAGGCACTGAAGCTTTCTTT. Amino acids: CASSVDRGGTEAFF. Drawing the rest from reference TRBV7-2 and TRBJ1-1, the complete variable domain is GAGVSQSPSNKVTEKGKDVELRCDPISGHTALYWYRQSLGQGLEFLIYFQGNSAPDKSGLPSDRFSAERTGGSVSTLTIQRTQQEDSAVYLCASSVDRGGTEAFFGQGTRLTVV.

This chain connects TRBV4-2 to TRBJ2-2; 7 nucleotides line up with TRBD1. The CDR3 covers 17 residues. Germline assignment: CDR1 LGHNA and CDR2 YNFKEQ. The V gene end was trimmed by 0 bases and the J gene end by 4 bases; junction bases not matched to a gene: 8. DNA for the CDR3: TGTGCCAGCAGCCAAGATCAGGGGGTGGGGACCACCGGGGAGCTGTTTTTT. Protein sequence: CASSQDQGVGTTGELFF.

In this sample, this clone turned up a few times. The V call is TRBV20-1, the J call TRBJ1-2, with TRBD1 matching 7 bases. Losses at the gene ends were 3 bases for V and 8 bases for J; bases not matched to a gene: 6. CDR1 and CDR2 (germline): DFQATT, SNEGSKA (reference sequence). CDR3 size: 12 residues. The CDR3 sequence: CSASEGARGYTF. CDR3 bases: TGCAGTGCTAGTGAGGGGGCTCGGGGCTACACCTTC.

CDR3 bases: TGTGCCAGCAGTCCCGAAACAGGGAGTGAGCAGTTCTTC. This translates into CASSPETGSEQFF. The genes are TRBV12-3 or TRBV12-4 and TRBJ2-1; perhaps TRBD1 as D (6 bases). This CDR3 is 13 amino acids long. Trimming removed 5 bases from V and 9 bases from J, with 14 bases in between.

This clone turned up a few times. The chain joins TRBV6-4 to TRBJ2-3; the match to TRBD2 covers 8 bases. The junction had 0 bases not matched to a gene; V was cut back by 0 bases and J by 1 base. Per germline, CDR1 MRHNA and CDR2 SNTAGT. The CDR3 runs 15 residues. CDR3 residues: CASSDSRGGTDTQYF. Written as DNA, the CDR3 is TGTGCCAGCAGTGACTCGCGGGGGGGCACAGATACGCAGTATTTT.

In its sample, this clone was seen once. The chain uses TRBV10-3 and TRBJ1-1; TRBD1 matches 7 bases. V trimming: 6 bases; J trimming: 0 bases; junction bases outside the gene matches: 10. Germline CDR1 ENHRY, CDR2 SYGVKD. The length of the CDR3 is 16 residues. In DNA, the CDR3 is TGTGCCATCAGCCGGGACAGCCTGAACCTGAACACTGAAGCTTTCTTT. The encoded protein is CAISRDSLNLNTEAFF.

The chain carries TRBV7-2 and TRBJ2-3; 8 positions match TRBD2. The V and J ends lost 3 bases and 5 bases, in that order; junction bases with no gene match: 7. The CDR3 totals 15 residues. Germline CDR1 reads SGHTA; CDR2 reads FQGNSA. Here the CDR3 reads CASSFGSGAGDTQYF. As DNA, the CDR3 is TGTGCCAGCAGCTTCGGTAGCGGGGCTGGAGATACGCAGTATTTT.

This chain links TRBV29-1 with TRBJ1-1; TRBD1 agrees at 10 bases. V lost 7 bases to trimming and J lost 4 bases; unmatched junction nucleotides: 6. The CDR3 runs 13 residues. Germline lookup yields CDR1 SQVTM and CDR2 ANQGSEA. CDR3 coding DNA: TGCAGCGGGGCGGGACAGGGGATCACTGAAGCTTTCTTT. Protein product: CSGAGQGITEAFF.

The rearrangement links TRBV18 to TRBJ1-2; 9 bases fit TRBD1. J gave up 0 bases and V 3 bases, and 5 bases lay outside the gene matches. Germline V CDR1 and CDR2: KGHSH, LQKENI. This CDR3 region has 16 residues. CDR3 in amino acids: CASSPGQGYTNYGYTF. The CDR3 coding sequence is TGTGCCAGCTCACCCGGACAGGGGTACACTAACTATGGCTACACCTTC.

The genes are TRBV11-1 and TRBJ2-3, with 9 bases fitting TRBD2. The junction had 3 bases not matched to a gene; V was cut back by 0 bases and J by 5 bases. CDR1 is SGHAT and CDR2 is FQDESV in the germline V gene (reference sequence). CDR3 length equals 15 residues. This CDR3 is CASSLARGGGDTQYF. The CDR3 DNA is TGTGCCAGCAGCTTAGCGCGGGGGGGTGGAGATACGCAGTATTTT.

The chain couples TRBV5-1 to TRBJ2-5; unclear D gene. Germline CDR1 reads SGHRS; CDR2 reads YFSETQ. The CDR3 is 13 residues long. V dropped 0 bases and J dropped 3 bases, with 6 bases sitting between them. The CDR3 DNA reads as TGCGCCAGCAGCTTGGCCACAGAAGAGACCCAGTACTTC. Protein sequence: CASSLATEETQYF.

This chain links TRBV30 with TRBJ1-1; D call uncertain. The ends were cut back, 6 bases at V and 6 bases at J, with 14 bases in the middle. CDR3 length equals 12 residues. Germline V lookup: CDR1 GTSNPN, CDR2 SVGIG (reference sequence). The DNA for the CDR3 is TGTGCCTGCACCCTGTATCGGGCTGAAGCTTTCTTT. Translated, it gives CACTLYRAEAFF.

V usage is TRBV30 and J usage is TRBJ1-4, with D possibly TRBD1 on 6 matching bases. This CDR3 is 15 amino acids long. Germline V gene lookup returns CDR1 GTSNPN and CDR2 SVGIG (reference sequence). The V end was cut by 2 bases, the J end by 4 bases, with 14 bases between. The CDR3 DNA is TGTGCCTGGAGTTCCCTGGGGGCTATTAATGAAAAACTGTTTTTT. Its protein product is CAWSSLGAINEKLFF.